The 5 T cell receptor beta chains below were found in one sample sequenced in a study of cytomegalovirus exposure and HLA in healthy donors. In the PCR, 60 Vbeta and 13 Jbeta primers were used. Assay: immunoSEQ multiplex PCR; the TCRdb copy retains only in-frame clones and omits some. The table has some 83,000 clones, over 60% seen once; the top ten hold about 4%. Sample: PBMCs. The receptors come from a man in his 60s in good health and CMV-seronegative.

This clone came up a few times. The rearrangement links TRBV7-9 to TRBJ2-1, with 8 bases aligning to TRBD1. Germline V CDR1 and CDR2: SEHNR, FQNEAQ (reference sequence). This CDR3 region has 16 residues. The ends lost 7 bases at V and 6 bases at J; junction bases unmatched: 14. As DNA, the CDR3 is TGTGCCAGCAATAGTCGACCGGGACAGGAGACCAATGAGCAGTTCTTC. Translation gives CASNSRPGQETNEQFF.

The gene calls are TRBV27 and TRBJ2-1, with 12 bases matching TRBD2. This CDR3 contains 14 residues. Per the germline V gene, CDR1 is MNHEY and CDR2 is SMNVEV (reference sequence). Losses at the gene ends were 6 bases for V and 8 bases for J; bases not matched to a gene: 5. CDR3 residues: CASRPSGGAYEQFF. CDR3 DNA: TGTGCCAGCAGGCCTAGCGGGGGGGCCTATGAGCAGTTCTTC.

As for this clone: The junction departs from the called germline gene at one end, perhaps through a read error. The V gene is TRBV7-9, the J gene TRBJ2-7, with TRBD2 as a possible D gene (6 bases). The CDR3 contains 12 residues. Germline CDR1 SEHNR, CDR2 FQNEAQ (reference sequence). The CDR3 sequence: CSSSFGGNEQYF. CDR3 nucleotides: TGTTCCAGCAGCTTCGGGGGTAACGAGCAGTACTTC.

Written as DNA, the CDR3 is TGCGCCAGCAGCTTTACCGGGACAGGGGATGAAAAACTGTTTTTT. Translation: CASSFTGTGDEKLFF. The rearrangement links TRBV5-1 to TRBJ1-4; 10 positions agree with TRBD1. Germline CDR1 and CDR2: SGHRS and YFSETQ. J was trimmed by 6 bases and V by 2 bases; bases with no gene match: 4. The CDR3 runs 15 residues. Full variable domain (missing parts from reference TRBV5-1 and TRBJ1-4): KAGVTQTPRYLIKTRGQQVTLSCSPISGHRSVSWYQQTPGQGLQFLFEYFSETQRNKGNFPGRFSGRQFSNSRSEMNVSTLELGDSALYLCASSFTGTGDEKLFFGSGTQLSVL.

The chain combines TRBV20-1 with TRBJ2-7; D gene unclear. Trimming pared 2 bases from V and 2 bases from J, leaving 4 bases between. Per the germline V gene, CDR1 is DFQATT and CDR2 is SNEGSKA (reference sequence). The CDR3 is made up of 11 amino acids. In nucleotides, the CDR3 is TGCAGTGCTAGACAGACCTACGAGCAGTACTTC. Its translation is CSARQTYEQYF.